The 26 T cell receptor beta chains in this list originate from one sample, sequenced in a study of blood T cells in healthy people across ages. Alongside a J-beta primer mix, a sample-barcoded 5' primer served in a second PCR lasting about 7 to 12 cycles. TCRdb independently ran MiXCR on the 5' RACE reads; one entry per CDR3 protein. The table has hundreds of thousands of distinct CDR3 sequences, 44% seen once. Sequenced: blood. These receptors came from a man in his 60s in good health.

The chain carries TRBV12-3 or TRBV12-4 and TRBJ1-4, with TRBD1 matching 8 bases. The J segment lost 8 bases and the V segment lost 5 bases, leaving 7 bases of the junction unmatched. The length of the CDR3 is 14 residues. As DNA, the CDR3 is TGTGCCAGCAGTGTGGACAGGGTTTGGGAAAAACTGTTTTTT. Its protein is CASSVDRVWEKLFF.

The DNA for the CDR3 is TGTGCCAGCAGCTTAGATGGGACAGGGGGCTCGACTGAAGCTTTCTTT. Its translation is CASSLDGTGGSTEAFF. V is TRBV11-2 and J is TRBJ1-1, with 12 bases fitting TRBD1. Germline V CDR1 and CDR2: SGHAT, FQNNGV. The CDR3 is made up of 16 amino acids. V shed 0 bases and J 5 bases; nucleotides not matched to a gene: 4.

This rearrangement joins TRBV24-1 to TRBJ1-2, with D tentatively TRBD1 (5 bases). Germline V gene sequence: CDR1 KGHDR, CDR2 SFDVKD. V dropped 3 bases and J dropped 4 bases, with 11 bases sitting between them. The CDR3 has 14 residues. CDR3 nucleotides: TGTGCCACCAGTGATGTGGGGACGGGCTATGGCTACACCTTC. Protein sequence: CATSDVGTGYGYTF.

To note about this clonotype: Mismatch with germline at one junction end may stem from a read error. V usage is TRBV7-9 and J usage is TRBJ2-7, with D perhaps matching TRBD2 (6 bases). The CDR3 has 14 amino acids. CDR1 and CDR2 (germline): SEHNR, FQNEAQ (reference sequence). The CDR3 here is CASSSIAAPYGQYF. CDR3 nucleotide sequence: TGTGCCAGCAGCTCAATAGCGGCGCCCTACGGGCAGTACTTC.

The chain is built from TRBV20-1 and TRBJ1-1; TRBD1 might be the D (6 bases). There are 14 residues in the CDR3. In germline, CDR1 is DFQATT, CDR2 SNEGSKA (reference sequence). The V end lost 5 bases, the J end lost 2 bases, and 15 bases lay between the germline ends. The CDR3 DNA follows: TGCAGTGCTGGAACCGGGACAACCAACACTGAAGCTTTCTTT. Translated, it gives CSAGTGTTNTEAFF.

As DNA, the CDR3 is TGTGCCAGCACCCCGACAGGGGATAGCTCCTACGAGCAGTACTTC. It encodes CASTPTGDSSYEQYF. V is TRBV9 and J is TRBJ2-7, with 8 bases that match TRBD1. There are 15 residues in the CDR3. CDR1 is SGDLS, CDR2 YYNGEE, per germline. V was clipped by 6 bases and J by 0 bases; unmatched bases: 8.

The chain recombines TRBV12-3 or TRBV12-4 with TRBJ1-5; D not certain. The CDR3 is made up of 13 amino acids. The V end lost 6 bases, the J end lost 4 bases, and 10 bases lay between the germline ends. The CDR3 loop is CASRSDLNQPQHF. CDR3 DNA: TGTGCCAGCAGGTCGGATCTTAATCAGCCCCAGCATTTT.

This clonotype has more than one count but fewer than ten. The chain links TRBV27 to TRBJ2-1; D unresolved. Germline V gene sequence: CDR1 MNHEY, CDR2 SMNVEV (reference sequence). The CDR3 has 17 amino acids. V was trimmed by 3 bases and J by 1 base, leaving 16 bases between them. CDR3 protein: CASSFKPPGTSYNEQFF. The CDR3 DNA is TGTGCCAGCAGTTTTAAGCCGCCTGGAACTTCCTACAATGAGCAGTTCTTC.

This clonotype was counted ten times or more. V gene TRBV7-9 combines with J gene TRBJ2-7; a weak D match, TRBD1 (5 bases). Germline assignment: CDR1 SEHNR and CDR2 FQNEAQ (reference sequence). Trimming pared 0 bases from V and 6 bases from J, leaving 12 bases between. The CDR3 totals 14 residues. The CDR3 loop is CASSLAKGAVEQYF. The CDR3 region has the DNA TGTGCCAGCAGCTTAGCTAAAGGGGCGGTCGAGCAGTACTTC.

The chain employs TRBV5-1 and TRBJ2-3; 8 bases match TRBD2. J gave up 1 base and V 4 bases, and 2 bases lay outside the gene matches. The CDR3 totals 14 residues. Germline V gene sequence: CDR1 SGHRS, CDR2 YFSETQ. The CDR3 spells CASSELAGTDTQYF. Written as DNA, the CDR3 is TGCGCCAGCAGCGAACTAGCGGGCACAGATACGCAGTATTTT.

The chain carries TRBV7-2 and TRBJ2-5; tentatively, D is TRBD1 (6 bases). Trimming stripped 5 bases from V and 5 bases from J, with 21 bases between. Germline V lookup: CDR1 SGHTA, CDR2 FQGNSA. There are 16 residues in the CDR3. The CDR3 DNA follows: TGTGCCAGCAGCCCATATGGGACAACCGAAGGGGAGACCCAGTACTTC. It translates to CASSPYGTTEGETQYF.

The chain joins TRBV4-1 to TRBJ1-1; tentative D call: TRBD1 (5 bases). The CDR3 is 15 amino acids. CDR1 and CDR2 from the germline V gene are MGHRA and YSYEKL. The V end lost 1 base, the J end lost 1 base, and 10 bases lay between the germline ends. The CDR3 sequence is CASSQVTQGNTEAFF. In DNA form, the CDR3 reads TGCGCCAGCAGCCAAGTGACTCAGGGGAACACTGAAGCTTTCTTT.

The V and J genes are TRBV7-9 and TRBJ1-1; D gene ambiguous. The CDR3 consists of 12 residues. Trimming shortened V by 5 bases and J by 8 bases, and 12 bases separated the two germline ends. CDR1 is SEHNR and CDR2 is FQNEAQ in the germline V gene (reference sequence). The CDR3 reads CASSPLGGEAFF. CDR3 bases: TGTGCCAGCAGCCCATTGGGTGGGGAAGCTTTCTTT.

This sequence joins TRBV7-2 and TRBJ1-4, with D possibly TRBD1 on 5 matching bases. The V end lost 3 bases, the J end lost 7 bases, and 12 bases lay between the germline ends. Germline lookup yields CDR1 SGHTA and CDR2 FQGNSA. This CDR3 spans 14 amino acids. The CDR3 loop is CASSFAGRGEKLFF. DNA for the CDR3: TGTGCCAGCAGCTTTGCAGGGAGAGGTGAAAAACTGTTTTTT.

The chain employs TRBV4-2 and TRBJ2-1, with 16 bases matching TRBD2. Germline V gene data show CDR1 as LGHNA and CDR2 as YNFKEQ. This CDR3 spans 15 amino acids. V was pared by 0 bases and J by 15 bases, with 5 bases of the junction left unmatched. The CDR3 DNA is TGTGCCAGCAGCCAAGAGGGGACTAGCGGGAGGGCGGTGTTCTTC. Translating it yields CASSQEGTSGRAVFF.

This clonotype was observed a few times. The V gene is TRBV7-9, the J gene TRBJ2-3; D perhaps matches TRBD2 (5 bases). The germline gives CDR1 SEHNR, CDR2 FQNEAQ (reference sequence). This CDR3 region has 15 residues. V was cut by 5 bases and J by 3 bases, with 15 bases left in between. The CDR3 loop is CASSLLLLGTDTQYF. In DNA form, the CDR3 reads TGTGCCAGCAGCCTACTATTACTAGGAACAGATACGCAGTATTTT.

On this clonotype itself: A much larger clone differs from this one at a single base, so this may be a read error. This rearrangement joins TRBV7-2 to TRBJ2-5; 7 nucleotides align to TRBD2. CDR1 SGHTA and CDR2 FQGNSA come from the germline V gene. J gave up 3 bases and V 0 bases, and 13 bases lay outside the gene matches. CDR3 length: 18 residues. This CDR3 is CASSLATLARGREETQYF. The CDR3 DNA reads TGTGCCAGCAGCTTAGCCACACTAGCGAGGGGCCGGGAAGAGACCCAGTACTTC.

This rearrangement joins TRBV7-2 to TRBJ2-3, with 7 bases identical to TRBD2. This CDR3 spans 15 amino acids. CDR1 is SGHTA and CDR2 is FQGNSA in the germline V gene. V was pared by 1 base and J by 4 bases, with 5 bases of the junction left unmatched. In DNA, the CDR3 is TGTGCCAGCAGCTTAGGAGGGCGGGGGTCAGATACGCAGTATTTT. It is translated as CASSLGGRGSDTQYF.

CDR3 loop: CASSQDRGQPYGYTF. The CDR3 DNA sequence: TGCGCCAGCAGCCAAGATAGAGGACAGCCCTATGGCTACACCTTC. J is TRBJ1-2 and V is TRBV4-3; a possible D gene is TRBD1 (6 bases). The CDR3 totals 15 residues. CDR1 and CDR2 (germline): LGHNA, YSLEER. V was pared by 0 bases and J by 4 bases, with 12 bases between.

This clonotype came up a few times. The chain couples TRBV6-1 to TRBJ1-1; 7 bases match TRBD1. Losses at the gene ends were 3 bases for V and 1 base for J; bases not matched to a gene: 17. The CDR3 totals 19 residues. The germline V gene has CDR1 MNHNS and CDR2 SASEGT. The DNA for the CDR3 is TGTGCCAGCAGTGAGCCGCTCTATACACCGGGACAGTGGAACACTGAAGCTTTCTTT. This translates into CASSEPLYTPGQWNTEAFF.

This chain connects TRBV9 to TRBJ2-3; maybe TRBD2 (7 bases). CDR1 is SGDLS and CDR2 is YYNGEE in the germline V gene. V was cut by 4 bases and J by 1 base, with 13 bases left in between. The CDR3 runs 15 residues. As DNA, the CDR3 is TGTGCCAGCAGCCGAGAGGGGGGGGGCACAGATACGCAGTATTTT. This codes for CASSREGGGTDTQYF.

The J gene is TRBJ2-7, the V gene TRBV15; D remains ambiguous. Trimming stripped 2 bases from V and 1 base from J, with 12 bases between. The CDR3 has 15 residues. The germline V gene encodes CDR1 LNHNV and CDR2 YYDKDF (reference sequence). The CDR3 protein is CATSRSYPTSYEQYF. The CDR3 DNA reads TGTGCCACCAGCAGATCTTACCCAACTTCCTACGAGCAGTACTTC. Supplemented by reference TRBV15 and TRBJ2-7, the full variable domain reads DAMVIQNPRYQVTQFGKPVTLSCSQTLNHNVMYWYQQKSSQAPKLLFHYYDKDFNNEADTPDNFQSRRPNTSFCFLDIRSPGLGDTAMYLCATSRSYPTSYEQYFGPGTRLTVT.

Points on this clonotype: The junction differs from germline at one of its ends, possibly a read error. This chain links TRBV20-1 with TRBJ2-1; TRBD1 or TRBD2 may be the D gene (5 bases each). This CDR3 spans 15 amino acids. Germline V gives CDR1 DFQATT, CDR2 SNEGSKA (reference sequence). CDR3 nucleotides: TGCAGTGCTAGAGATCCGTCAGGGACCTACGATGAGCAGTTCTTC. This codes for CSARDPSGTYDEQFF.

This clonotype was seen more than once but under ten times. The gene calls are TRBV7-2 and TRBJ2-3, with 9 bases lining up with TRBD2. The junction had 12 bases not matched to a gene; V was cut back by 1 base and J by 10 bases. This CDR3 has 16 amino acids. Germline CDR1 and CDR2: SGHTA and FQGNSA. In DNA, the CDR3 is TGTGCCAGCAGCTTAGTATGGGCTAGCGGGGCATCCTCGCAGTATTTT. It translates to CASSLVWASGASSQYF.

This clonotype came up a few times. This CDR3 is CASSQVKQGTYEQYF. The CDR3 nucleotides read TGCGCCAGCAGCCAAGTGAAACAAGGGACCTACGAGCAGTACTTC. V gene TRBV4-1 combines with J gene TRBJ2-7; no clear D gene. The CDR3 length is 15 residues. The germline CDR1 and CDR2 sequences are MGHRA and YSYEKL. V lost 1 base and J lost 2, with 12 bases in between.

The J gene is TRBJ1-1, the V gene TRBV6-6; D gene unclear. Germline-derived CDR1 and CDR2 are MNHNY and SVGAGI (reference sequence). The ends were cut back, 5 bases at V and 4 bases at J, with 14 bases in the middle. The length of the CDR3 is 14 residues. The CDR3 nucleotides are TGTGCCAGCAGTAACCCTGCGGGGTTCACTGAAGCTTTCTTT. It translates to CASSNPAGFTEAFF.